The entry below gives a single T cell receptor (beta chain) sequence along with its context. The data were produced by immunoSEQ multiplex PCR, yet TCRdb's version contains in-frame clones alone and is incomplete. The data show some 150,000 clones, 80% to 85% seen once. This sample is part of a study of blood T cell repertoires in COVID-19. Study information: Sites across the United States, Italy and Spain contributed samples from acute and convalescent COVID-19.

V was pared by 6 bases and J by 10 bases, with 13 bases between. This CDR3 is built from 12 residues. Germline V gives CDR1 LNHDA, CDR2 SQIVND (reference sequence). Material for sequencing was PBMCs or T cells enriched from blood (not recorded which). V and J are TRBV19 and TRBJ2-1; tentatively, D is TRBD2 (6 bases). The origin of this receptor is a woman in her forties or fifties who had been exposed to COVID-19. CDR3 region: CASRVVAGEQFF. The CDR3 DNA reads TGTGCCAGTAGGGTTGTGGCGGGGGAGCAGTTCTTC.